The rows below give T cell receptor beta chains drawn from one sample of a study of control samples from healthy donors and cancer patients. The repertoire was sequenced with immunoSEQ multiplex PCR; TCRdb's copy has only in-frame clones and lacks some. This sample has tens of thousands of clones, with approximately 91% found just once. Material: PBMCs. The source of these receptors is a man over 45 with head and neck cancer. Each CDR3 is given with its conserved first and last residue. The D gene is left open where the match is weak. For some rows the clone size is stated as once, few or many, or as a class when expanded; others skip it.

CDR3: CASSLSENQPQHF; DNA: TGTGCCAGCAGCTTATCAGAAAATCAGCCCCAGCATTTT; D: NA; size: NA; J: TRBJ1-5; V: TRBV11-2
CDR3: CASSKQGMNTGELFF; DNA: TGTGCCAGCAGTAAACAGGGGATGAACACCGGGGAGCTGTTTTTT; D: TRBD1; size: few; J: TRBJ2-2; V: TRBV11-2
CDR3: CASSISGSSYNEQFF; DNA: TGTGCCAGCAGCATAAGCGGAAGCTCCTACAATGAGCAGTTCTTC; D: NA; size: NA; J: TRBJ2-1; V: TRBV6-2/TRBV6-3
CDR3: CASSYSAGGIDNEQFF; DNA: TGTGCCAGCAGTTACTCGGCAGGGGGGATTGACAATGAGCAGTTCTTC; D: NA; size: NA; J: TRBJ2-1; V: TRBV6-5
CDR3: CASSTHDQPQHF; DNA: TGTGCCAGCAGCACACATGATCAGCCCCAGCATTTT; D: NA; size: NA; J: TRBJ1-5; V: TRBV6-4
CDR3: CASSSKGEVHEQYF; DNA: TGCGCCAGCAGCTCAAAGGGGGAGGTTCACGAGCAGTACTTC; D: NA; size: NA; J: TRBJ2-7; V: TRBV5-1
CDR3: CASSEIIYGYTF; DNA: TGTGCCAGCAGTGAGATTATCTATGGCTACACCTTC; D: NA; size: NA; J: TRBJ1-2; V: TRBV6-2/TRBV6-3
CDR3: CASSLDWSEETQYF; DNA: TGTGCCAGCAGCTTAGATTGGTCCGAAGAGACCCAGTACTTC; D: NA; size: once; J: TRBJ2-5; V: TRBV11-2
CDR3: CASRRGGRGSTDTQYF; DNA: TGTGCCAGCCGACGGGGCGGGAGGGGTAGCACAGATACGCAGTATTTT; D: TRBD2; size: NA; J: TRBJ2-3; V: TRBV28
CDR3: CASSSSGTYTGYTF; DNA: TGTGCCAGCAGCTCCTCCGGGACCTATACTGGCTACACCTTC; D: NA; size: once; J: TRBJ1-2; V: TRBV7-2
CDR3: CAWSEPLAGVDTGELFF; DNA: TGTGCCTGGAGTGAACCCCTAGCGGGAGTCGACACCGGGGAGCTGTTTTTT; D: TRBD2; size: NA; J: TRBJ2-2; V: TRBV30
CDR3: CASSGMTWREGTYEQYF; DNA: TGTGCCAGCAGCGGGATGACATGGCGGGAGGGCACCTACGAGCAGTACTTC; D: TRBD2; size: NA; J: TRBJ2-7; V: TRBV7-9
CDR3: CASSPSSGFHRGEQYF; DNA: TGTGCCAGCAGCCCCTCCTCGGGATTCCATAGAGGAGAGCAGTACTTC; D: NA; size: NA; J: TRBJ2-7; V: TRBV16
CDR3: CASSFRDRPNQPQHF; DNA: TGTGCCAGCAGTTTCCGGGACAGGCCTAATCAGCCCCAGCATTTT; D: TRBD1; size: NA; J: TRBJ1-5; V: TRBV27
CDR3: CASSPRRDTSSYEQYF; DNA: TGTGCCAGTAGTCCGCGCCGGGACACCAGCTCCTACGAGCAGTACTTC; D: NA; size: NA; J: TRBJ2-7; V: TRBV19
CDR3: CASRVPGPHSPLHF; DNA: TGTGCCAGCAGGGTCCCGGGACCGCATTCACCCCTCCACTTT; D: NA; size: NA; J: TRBJ1-6; V: TRBV6-6
CDR3: CASSLERRQVGYF; DNA: TGTGCCAGCAGCTTGGAGCGTCGGCAGGTTGGGTATTTT; D: NA; size: NA; J: TRBJ2-3; V: TRBV5-6
CDR3: CASSFRQPGTSGLGSYNEQFF; DNA: TGCGCCAGCAGCTTCCGGCAACCAGGGACTAGCGGGCTTGGCTCCTACAATGAGCAGTTCTTC; D: TRBD2; size: NA; J: TRBJ2-1; V: TRBV5-1
CDR3: CASSGVAGGSGETQYF; DNA: TGCGCCAGCAGCGGGGTGGCAGGGGGCTCCGGAGAGACCCAGTACTTC; D: TRBD1; size: NA; J: TRBJ2-5; V: TRBV5-1
CDR3: CASSQEAGSNYGYTF; DNA: TGTGCCAGCAGCCAAGAAGCGGGCAGTAACTATGGCTACACCTTC; D: NA; size: NA; J: TRBJ1-2; V: TRBV3-1/TRBV3-2
CDR3: CASREDRDRGHYGYTF; DNA: TGTGCCAGCAGGGAAGACCGGGACAGGGGCCACTATGGCTACACCTTC; D: TRBD1; size: NA; J: TRBJ1-2; V: TRBV2
CDR3: CSVEDGAGTGGKLFF; DNA: TGCAGCGTTGAAGATGGCGCCGGGACAGGGGGAAAACTGTTTTTT; D: TRBD1; size: NA; J: TRBJ1-4; V: TRBV29-1
CDR3: CASSPGQERVTGELFF; DNA: TGTGCCAGCAGCCCTGGACAGGAACGGGTCACCGGGGAGCTGTTTTTT; D: TRBD1; size: once; J: TRBJ2-2; V: TRBV7-2
CDR3: CASSAQGAWAFF; DNA: TGTGCCAGCAGTGCCCAGGGGGCGTGGGCTTTCTTT; D: TRBD1; size: NA; J: TRBJ1-1; V: TRBV28
CDR3: CASSQDLAGALGMRPQHF; DNA: TGCGCCAGCAGCCAAGATTTGGCAGGGGCCCTCGGTATGAGGCCCCAGCATTTT; D: NA; size: NA; J: TRBJ1-5; V: TRBV4-1
CDR3: CASSRRGIAKNIQYF; DNA: TGTGCCAGCAGCCGACGGGGGATAGCCAAAAACATTCAGTACTTC; D: NA; size: NA; J: TRBJ2-4; V: TRBV7-8
CDR3: CASSSTSSGTEKLFF; DNA: TGTGCCAGCAGTTCGACATCCTCGGGGACTGAAAAACTGTTTTTT; D: NA; size: NA; J: TRBJ1-4; V: TRBV6-2/TRBV6-3
CDR3: CASSMGLFSGNTIYF; DNA: TGTGCCAGCAGCATGGGACTCTTCTCTGGAAACACCATATATTTT; D: NA; size: NA; J: TRBJ1-3; V: TRBV13
CDR3: CAISSRKEVGELFF; DNA: TGTGCCATCAGTTCTAGAAAGGAGGTCGGGGAGCTGTTTTTT; D: NA; size: NA; J: TRBJ2-2; V: TRBV10-3
CDR3: CASSIRTGGFNTGELFF; DNA: TGTGCCAGCAGCATCCGGACAGGGGGCTTTAACACCGGGGAGCTGTTTTTT; D: TRBD1; size: NA; J: TRBJ2-2; V: TRBV7-9
CDR3: CASSAGLAEYNEQFF; DNA: TGTGCCAGCAGCGCGGGACTAGCGGAATACAATGAGCAGTTCTTC; D: TRBD2; size: NA; J: TRBJ2-1; V: TRBV9
CDR3: CATRKGITDTQYF; DNA: TGTGCCACCAGGAAGGGTATCACAGATACGCAGTATTTT; D: NA; size: NA; J: TRBJ2-3; V: TRBV2
CDR3: CSASGLAGGPSYEQYF; DNA: TGCAGTGCTAGTGGGCTAGCGGGGGGGCCGTCCTACGAGCAGTACTTC; D: TRBD2; size: NA; J: TRBJ2-7; V: TRBV20-1
CDR3: CASKEGLASYTQYF; DNA: TGTGCCAGCAAGGAGGGACTAGCGTCGTATACGCAGTATTTT; D: TRBD2; size: NA; J: TRBJ2-3; V: TRBV6-5
CDR3: CASSIDSPGGPDTQYF; DNA: TGTGCCAGTAGTATAGATAGCCCAGGGGGGCCAGATACGCAGTATTTT; D: NA; size: NA; J: TRBJ2-3; V: TRBV19
CDR3: CASSQGPGQGNGELFF; DNA: TGCGCCAGCAGCCAAGGACCGGGACAGGGGAACGGGGAGCTGTTTTTT; D: TRBD1; size: NA; J: TRBJ2-2; V: TRBV4-1
CDR3: CASSLYSRDTLKAGYTF; DNA: TGTGCCAGCAGTTTATACTCCCGGGACACCCTAAAGGCCGGCTACACCTTC; D: NA; size: NA; J: TRBJ1-2; V: TRBV27
CDR3: CASSLNTNQPQHF; DNA: TGTGCCAGCAGCTTGAACACAAATCAGCCCCAGCATTTT; D: NA; size: NA; J: TRBJ1-5; V: TRBV5-8
CDR3: CASSLPTSGQETQYF; DNA: TGTGCCAGCAGTTTACCGACTAGCGGACAAGAGACCCAGTACTTC; D: TRBD2; size: NA; J: TRBJ2-5; V: TRBV28
CDR3: CASSQDPGDGEQYF; DNA: TGTGCCAGCAGCCAAGATCCGGGGGACGGCGAGCAGTACTTC; D: NA; size: NA; J: TRBJ2-7; V: TRBV3-1/TRBV3-2
CDR3: CATSGLGNTEAFF; DNA: TGTGCCACCAGTGGTCTTGGGAACACTGAAGCTTTCTTT; D: NA; size: NA; J: TRBJ1-1; V: TRBV15
CDR3: CASSLLSPPGARTGELFF; DNA: TGTGCCAGCAGTTTATTAAGCCCCCCGGGGGCCAGGACCGGGGAGCTGTTTTTT; D: NA; size: once; J: TRBJ2-2; V: TRBV28
CDR3: CASSLVGTGGAGTEAFF; DNA: TGTGCCAGCAGCTTAGTCGGGACAGGGGGCGCGGGCACTGAAGCTTTCTTT; D: TRBD1; size: NA; J: TRBJ1-1; V: TRBV7-2
CDR3: CASSVEHYGREFF; DNA: TGTGCCAGCAGCGTTGAACACTACGGGCGGGAATTCTTC; D: NA; size: once; J: TRBJ2-1; V: TRBV9
CDR3: CATSEVGGAREQFF; DNA: TGTGCCACCAGTGAGGTTGGGGGGGCGCGGGAGCAGTTCTTC; D: NA; size: NA; J: TRBJ2-1; V: TRBV24-1
CDR3: CATSDRDTQYF; DNA: TGTGCCACCAGTGATAGAGATACGCAGTATTTT; D: NA; size: NA; J: TRBJ2-3; V: TRBV24-1